The 21 T cell receptor beta chains below come from one sample, sequenced in a study of spatial heterogeneity in lung cancer. The time point was: sample taken at primary tumor resection. TCRdb re-called the 5' RACE reads with MiXCR, one entry per CDR3 protein. The sample yields tens of thousands of distinct CDR3 sequences, roughly an eighth seen once. Specimen: PBMCs, collected at surgery. The receptors here all came from a male donor with early-stage non-small cell lung cancer.

This clonotype was detected ten times or more. The rearrangement links TRBV29-1 to TRBJ2-1; possibly TRBD1 or TRBD2 for D (5 bases each). Per germline, CDR1 SQVTM and CDR2 ANQGSEA. CDR3 size: 14 residues. Trimming shortened V by 6 bases and J by 5 bases, and 17 bases separated the two germline ends. This CDR3 is CSVSLGEPNNEQFF. Here the CDR3 DNA reads TGCAGCGTCTCCCTGGGGGAGCCTAACAATGAGCAGTTCTTC.

This chain joins TRBV4-3 and TRBJ2-6, with D hard to call. Trimming cost V 7 bases and J 4 bases, with 11 bases left between them. The CDR3 consists of 14 residues. Germline V CDR1 and CDR2: LGHNA, YSLEER. CDR3 DNA: TGCGCCAGCACTAGAAATGCAGGGGCCAACGTCCTGACTTTC. This gives the protein CASTRNAGANVLTF.

This rearrangement joins TRBV20-1 to TRBJ2-3; D perhaps matches TRBD1 (6 bases). V was clipped by 6 bases and J by 10 bases, with 17 bases between them. The CDR3 extends over 12 amino acids. The germline V gene has CDR1 DFQATT and CDR2 SNEGSKA (reference sequence). The CDR3 region has the DNA TGCAGTGCAAGAAATAGGGGGAGTGCGCAGTATTTT. It yields the protein CSARNRGSAQYF.

The rearrangement uses TRBV20-1 and TRBJ2-7, with TRBD1 matching over 9 bases. Unmatched junction bases numbered 4, after V lost 4 bases and J lost 3 bases. Germline V gene sequence: CDR1 DFQATT, CDR2 SNEGSKA (reference sequence). The CDR3 has 13 amino acids. CDR3 sequence reads: CSANRDRDYEQYF. Here the CDR3 DNA reads TGCAGTGCTAACCGGGACAGGGACTACGAGCAGTACTTC.

This clonotype was seen a few times. The chain joins TRBV3-1 to TRBJ2-6; TRBD2 is a possible D gene (5 bases). Germline values: CDR1 LGHDT, CDR2 YNNKEL (reference sequence). Trimming stripped 1 base from V and 2 bases from J, with 12 bases between. The CDR3 extends over 17 amino acids. DNA of the CDR3: TGTGCCAGCAGCCAAGGTGCTAGCCTTGCTGGGGCCAACGTCCTGACTTTC. It translates to CASSQGASLAGANVLTF.

This clonotype was seen at least ten times. The chain employs TRBV9 and TRBJ2-6; TRBD2 might be the D (6 bases). The ends were cut back, 3 bases at V and 1 base at J, with 8 bases in the middle. The CDR3 is 15 residues long. From germline, CDR1 is SGDLS and CDR2 YYNGEE. CDR3 in amino acids: CASSGRDSGANVLTF. The CDR3 DNA is TGTGCCAGCAGCGGGAGGGATTCTGGGGCCAACGTCCTGACTTTC.

The V gene is TRBV4-1, the J gene TRBJ2-5; D is possibly TRBD2 (6 bases). CDR1 is MGHRA, CDR2 YSYEKL, per germline. The CDR3 spans 15 residues. Trimming left V 1 base short and J 5 bases short, with 14 bases between. The CDR3: CASSQGRGAWETQYF. CDR3 DNA: TGCGCCAGCAGCCAAGGACGCGGGGCGTGGGAGACCCAGTACTTC.

V usage is TRBV10-3 and J usage is TRBJ2-6; 8 bases agree with TRBD1. The trim removed 3 bases at V and 1 base at J, leaving 8 bases unmatched. The CDR3 contains 18 residues. CDR1 is ENHRY, CDR2 SYGVKD, per germline. The CDR3 spells CAISDSGTGRSGANVLTF. Written as DNA, the CDR3 is TGTGCCATCAGTGACTCCGGGACAGGAAGGTCTGGGGCCAACGTCCTGACTTTC.

The chain is built from TRBV29-1 and TRBJ2-3, with a weak D call TRBD2 (6 bases). This CDR3 has 13 residues. V lost 5 bases to trimming and J lost 2 bases, with 11 bases between them. Per germline, CDR1 SQVTM and CDR2 ANQGSEA. CDR3 DNA: TGCAGCGTTCGGGACTTTACCACAGATACGCAGTATTTT. Its protein product is CSVRDFTTDTQYF.

A remark on this clonotype: Just one base apart from a much larger clone, this may be a read error. The CDR3 carries no conserved terminal phenylalanine or tryptophan, so it likely arises from a read error. This chain links TRBV30 with TRBJ2-7; a weak D match, TRBD1 (5 bases). The length of the CDR3 is 13 residues. Trimming shortened V by 4 bases and J by 2 bases, and 12 bases separated the two germline ends. From germline, CDR1 is GTSNPN and CDR2 SVGIG (reference sequence). The CDR3 nucleotides read TGTGCCTGGACCCAAACAGGTCCCTACGAGCAGTACTCC. This gives the protein CAWTQTGPYEQYS.

This clonotype was seen ten or more times. The V and J genes are TRBV5-1 and TRBJ2-1; TRBD2 matches at 8 bases. Germline V gene data show CDR1 as SGHRS and CDR2 as YFSETQ. The ends lost 4 bases at V and 4 bases at J; junction bases unmatched: 7. This CDR3 has 15 residues. For the CDR3, the DNA is TGCGCCAGCAGCCCCGCGGGGGGCGCTTACAATGAGCAGTTCTTC. It is translated as CASSPAGGAYNEQFF.

This clonotype was picked up a small number of times. The V gene is TRBV4-3, the J gene TRBJ2-4; the match to TRBD2 covers 8 bases. V lost 0 bases to trimming and J lost 13 bases; unmatched junction nucleotides: 11. Looked up from germline, CDR1 is LGHNA and CDR2 is YSLEER. CDR3 size: 15 residues. The CDR3 region has the DNA TGCGCCAGCAGCCAAGATATCGAAAGGGCGGGGGGCCAGTACTTC. Encoded protein: CASSQDIERAGGQYF.

This clonotype was counted ten times or more. The rearrangement uses TRBV27 and TRBJ1-2, with 7 bases lining up with TRBD1. The length of the CDR3 is 18 residues. The J segment lost 3 bases and the V segment lost 5 bases, leaving 18 bases of the junction unmatched. Germline CDR1 is MNHEY and CDR2 is SMNVEV (reference sequence). CDR3 DNA: TGTGCCAGCAGTCTGGACTTTCGACAGGGCCCGCTAGACTATGGCTACACCTTC. Protein: CASSLDFRQGPLDYGYTF.

In this sample, this clonotype turned up many times. The chain has TRBV6-5 and TRBJ2-1, with 7 bases lining up with TRBD2. Per the germline V gene, CDR1 is MNHEY and CDR2 is SVGAGI. This CDR3 contains 16 residues. V lost 2 bases, J lost 5 bases, and 9 bases stayed unmatched. CDR3 nucleotide sequence: TGTGCCAGCAGTTACACGTCGGGAGGTTGGGACAATGAGCAGTTCTTC. Translating it yields CASSYTSGGWDNEQFF.

The table lists this clonotype with a few counts. The chain carries TRBV4-1 and TRBJ1-6, with D unresolved. The CDR3 has 14 amino acids. CDR1 MGHRA and CDR2 YSYEKL come from the germline V gene. V lost 1 base and J 15 bases, leaving 16 bases between the germline ends. The CDR3 coding sequence is TGCGCCAGCAGCCAAGCCCCGGGATCGCGGGACCTCCACTTT. Protein: CASSQAPGSRDLHF.

The V gene is TRBV3-1, the J gene TRBJ2-1; 9 bases agree with TRBD2. CDR1 and CDR2 from the germline V gene are LGHDT and YNNKEL (reference sequence). The CDR3 is made up of 16 amino acids. V trimming: 0 bases; J trimming: 6 bases; junction bases outside the gene matches: 6. CDR3 bases: TGTGCCAGCAGCCAAGATCTAAGCGGGGGGCTCAATGAGCAGTTCTTC. Encoded protein: CASSQDLSGGLNEQFF.

This chain links TRBV20-1 with TRBJ2-7, with a possible D match to TRBD1 (5 bases). CDR3 size: 13 residues. Trimming stripped 5 bases from V and 6 bases from J, with 17 bases between. Germline loops: CDR1 DFQATT, CDR2 SNEGSKA (reference sequence). CDR3 nucleotide sequence: TGCAGTGCTGACAGCCGAACCCTAGGCGAGCAGTACTTC. Its protein product is CSADSRTLGEQYF.

This clonotype has a handful of counts. The gene calls are TRBV10-3 and TRBJ1-1; D possibly corresponds to TRBD1 (6 bases). There are 19 residues in the CDR3. Trimming cost V 2 bases and J 0 bases, with 22 bases left between them. Germline V lookup: CDR1 ENHRY, CDR2 SYGVKD. The CDR3, as DNA: TGTGCCATCAGTGAGCCACTCCTAACAGGGCTAGGCATGAACACTGAAGCTTTCTTT. Translation: CAISEPLLTGLGMNTEAFF.

This rearrangement joins TRBV6-2 or TRBV6-3 to TRBJ2-3; D gene ambiguous. The germline V and J ends were trimmed by 6 bases and 5 bases, with 12 bases remaining between them. The CDR3 has 13 residues. Per the germline V gene, CDR1 is MNHEY and CDR2 is SVGEGT. CDR3: CASSPRWGDTQYF. In DNA form, the CDR3 reads TGTGCCAGCAGCCCACGTTGGGGAGATACGCAGTATTTT.

This clonotype was seen many times. The V and J genes are TRBV2 and TRBJ2-7, with TRBD2 identical over 8 bases. Germline V gene sequence: CDR1 SNHLY, CDR2 FYNNEI. The junction had 10 bases not matched to a gene; V was cut back by 6 bases and J by 6 bases. This CDR3 has 14 amino acids. This CDR3 reads CASSAGRAGGEQYF. The CDR3 nucleotides read TGTGCCAGCAGCGCAGGACGGGCGGGGGGCGAGCAGTACTTC. Together with reference TRBV2 and TRBJ2-7, the CDR3 gives the full variable domain: EPEVTQTPSHQVTQMGQEVILRCVPISNHLYFYWYRQILGQKVEFLVSFYNNEISEKSEIFDDQFSVERPDGSNFTLKIRSTKLEDSAMYFCASSAGRAGGEQYFGPGTRLTVT.

Worth noting for this clonotype: The junction does not match germline at one end; this may be a read error. This chain joins TRBV7-2 and TRBJ2-1; 11 positions match TRBD2. The CDR3 runs to 17 residues. In germline, CDR1 is SGHTA, CDR2 FQGNSA. Here the CDR3 reads CASSLGALAGGYNEQFF. CDR3 in DNA: TGTGCCAGCAGTTTAGGGGCTCTAGCGGGAGGTTACAATGAGCAGTTCTTC.